This T cell receptor (beta chain) was identified in a study of graft-versus-host responses after intestinal transplantation. Study-wide context: Once they had received anti-thymocyte globulin induction, all recipients took tacrolimus and steroids for about three years.

As for this clone: Its antigen is still unknown.

Unmatched junction bases numbered 5, after V lost 0 bases and J lost 5 bases. The CDR3 contains 15 residues. CDR1 and CDR2 from the germline V gene are SGHRS and YFSETQ. Broader study findings: Peak circulating GvH clone levels tracked with early post-transplant HvG declines.

Data came from immunoSEQ multiplex PCR; TCRdb stores just in-frame clones and leaves some out. The data show 100,000 to 110,000 clones, more than 85% seen once. The receptor's source is a human donor who was the organ donor for an intestinal transplant. The rearrangement joins TRBV5-1 to TRBJ2-1; 7 bases agree with TRBD1. The material was unstimulated CD4+ T cells sorted from spleen or lymph node cells, obtained before transplant. Written as DNA, the CDR3 is TGCGCCAGCAGCTTGGAAGGGGGCCGAAACAATGAGCAGTTCTTC. As protein: CASSLEGGRNNEQFF.